The entry below gives a single TCR beta chain sequence along with its context. What it binds is not known. Per the germline V gene, CDR1 is LGHDT and CDR2 is YNNKEL (reference sequence). Trimming removed 0 bases at V and 3 bases at J, with 18 bases between. The CDR3 is 17 residues long. These data come from a study of T cell responses to AZD1222 COVID-19 vaccine. This table comes from immunoSEQ multiplex PCR, and its TCRdb copy is limited to in-frame clones, with some not included. The data hold around 160,000 clones, with roughly 91% observed a single time. Study results and limitations: Spike-specific TCR breadth and depth were elevated following two AZD1222 doses.

The sequence was obtained from an adult in good health. The chain couples TRBV3-1 (or the pseudogene TRBV3-2) to TRBJ2-7; tentative D call: TRBD2 (6 bases). Sequenced here: peripheral blood, sampled on day 0 of AZD1222 vaccination. The CDR3 sequence is CASSQEGGSPSNYEQYF. In DNA, the CDR3 is TGTGCCAGCAGCCAAGAGGGGGGTTCCCCTTCGAACTACGAGCAGTACTTC.